The TCR beta chain described here comes from a study of identical twins listed by TCRdb under 2016. Describing the broader study: To test whether fetal clonotypes persist, this study deep-sequenced TCR alpha and beta repertoires from monozygotic twins, from unrelated adults of various ages, and from cord blood. To rule out contamination, replicate twin experiments were performed at different times with different library preparation protocols.

The CDR3 spans 14 residues, from the cysteine through the phenylalanine. The only DNA kept is the CDR3, 42 bases in frame from the first base. V gives up 4 bases and J gives up 0 bases, and the segment between their germline ends measures 6 bases. The germline V gene sets CDR1 to MNHEY and CDR2 to SVGAGI. Concerning this clonotype itself: Its antigen remains undetermined. Base qualities are not recorded, but no much larger clone differs from it by a single base.

Every donor was a healthy Caucasian. Three pairs of female monozygotic twins, all aged roughly 18 to 29 years, made up the twin cohort. CD4+ and CD8+ T cell populations were isolated with positive isolation kits from Invitrogen. Libraries were made using 5' RACE. The listed sequencing device is Illumina HiSeq 2000. A universal primer binding site was added through template switching, and the final cDNA carried a unique molecular identifier so that TCR cDNA molecules could be counted accurately. Specific primers in the conserved constant-segment region were used to synthesize first-strand cDNA for TCR alpha and beta chains. To control for contamination, each cDNA library was double barcoded with a SMART-Mk sample barcode plus Illumina barcodes. TruSeq adapter sequences and Illumina sample barcodes were added in two successive PCR steps. Sequencing of the TCR alpha and beta cDNA libraries was done on the Illumina HiSeq platform using custom primers. As for the original processing: Unique molecular identifiers were extracted from raw reads with MiGEC, and CDR3 positions were determined with MiXCR. Recombination models were inferred per individual with the repgenHMM and IGoR tools using an EM algorithm. The tcR package in R was used for shared clonotype analysis, with sharing normalized by the product of cloneset sizes. To study raw recombination without the effects of thymic and clonal selection, out-of-frame nonproductive sequences were analyzed. The public reads were reprocessed in TCRdb via fastp at Q25 and MiXCR, keeping in-frame beta chains. Rows with a matching CDR3 protein are joined into one entry that keeps the most common DNA and genes. TCRdb, not the authors, supplied the V and J calls. This sample comprises 450,000 to 500,000 distinct CDR3 sequences, around an eighth of them detected only once. The ten biggest clones cover approximately 0.98% of the sample.

Points the paper makes about the study in general: Fewer insertions were carried by abundant cord blood beta clonotypes; a weaker similar trend was observed in young adult naive repertoires, while no such trend was observed in memory repertoires. Invariant T cells such as MAIT and iNKT could partly confound zero-insertion analyses, although diverse VJ usage argued against such confounding for most clonotypes. Compared with coincidental sharing between unrelated individuals, out-of-frame TCR alpha sequences shared between twins showed an excess of sequences with low generation probability. Because the same donors could not be followed over many years, the conclusions depended on cross-sectional statistical analysis. In monozygotic twins, out-of-frame TCR alpha sharing was systematically underestimated by recombination models, although the models agreed with sharing between unrelated individuals. Excess twin sharing in beta out-of-frame sequences was weaker because fewer shared sequences lowered the signal-to-noise ratio.

The same specimen was also included in a second study, on yellow fever vaccine responses in identical twins. The second study reports: According to the authors, in identical twins the way T cells responded to vaccination appeared partly convergent and partly personalized. Focusing on identical twins, the study followed the T cell clones that responded to the vaccine, and did so with precision.

This receptor chain uses TRBV6-5 and TRBJ2-2; the D gene cannot be resolved reliably. The clonotype originates from a woman aged 18-29 years in good health. Sequenced sample: CD4+ T cells sorted from blood. The DNA is as follows: TGTGCCAGCAGTTTCGGCCCGAACACCGGGGAGCTGTTTTTT. It specifies CASSFGPNTGELFF.